What follows describes a single T cell receptor beta chain. The protocol was immunoSEQ multiplex PCR, while the TCRdb copy is restricted to in-frame clones and leaves out a portion. Among 180,000 or so clones, roughly 93% were seen once, and the ten largest hold around 0.067%. These data are taken from a study of shared clonotypes between healthy human individuals. CDR3 length: 17 amino acids. The germline CDR1 and CDR2 sequences are SQVTM and ANQGSEA. V dropped 2 bases and J dropped 6; count of bases not matched to a gene: 11. This clonotype was obtained from a woman aged 25 to 39 in good health. The sequenced material came from naive CD4+ T cells sorted from blood. Specified subset: CD45RA+ positively selected. This chain links TRBV29-1 with TRBJ2-1; 12 bases fit TRBD2. The CDR3 loop reads CSVESSRLAGVSNEQFF. The CDR3, as DNA: TGCAGCGTTGAATCGTCGAGACTAGCGGGAGTTAGCAATGAGCAGTTCTTC.